Presented here are 32 T cell receptor beta chains from one specimen sequenced in a study of response to subunit inactivated influenza vaccine. TCRdb re-analysed the RT-PCR reads in MiXCR, keeping a single row per CDR3 protein. The sample consists of around 580,000 distinct CDR3 sequences, 12% of them appearing once. This specimen consisted of PBMCs from blood, obtained on the day of vaccination. These receptors were obtained from a man aged 45-65 years who received an inactivated influenza vaccine.

The J gene is TRBJ2-5, the V gene TRBV20-1; no clear D gene. This CDR3 is 13 amino acids long. With 1 base removed from V and 0 bases from J, the gap between germline ends came to 6 bases. In germline, CDR1 is DFQATT, CDR2 SNEGSKA (reference sequence). The CDR3 region is CSARAGHQETQYF. For the CDR3, the DNA is TGCAGTGCTAGAGCAGGACACCAAGAGACCCAGTACTTC.

This clonotype was seen a few times. The rearrangement joins TRBV6-1 to TRBJ1-2; D gene ambiguous. Germline-derived CDR1 and CDR2 are MNHNS and SASEGT. The CDR3 loop spans 13 amino acids. V was cut by 6 bases and J by 4 bases, with 12 bases left in between. This chain's CDR3 is CASSPNFGYGYTF. CDR3 coding DNA: TGTGCCAGCAGCCCCAATTTCGGCTATGGCTACACCTTC.

This chain connects TRBV5-5 to TRBJ2-3; unclear D gene. Trimming took off 4 bases at V and 3 bases at J, with 9 bases between the two ends. The CDR3 consists of 13 residues. In germline, CDR1 is SGHKS, CDR2 YYEKEE (reference sequence). The DNA for the CDR3 is TGTGCCAGCAGCCGGCGGTTGACAGATACGCAGTATTTT. It yields the protein CASSRRLTDTQYF.

This chain connects TRBV15 to TRBJ2-5, with 9 bases lining up with TRBD1. V was pared by 3 bases and J by 5 bases, with 4 bases of the junction left unmatched. CDR1 is LNHNV and CDR2 is YYDKDF in the germline V gene (reference sequence). The CDR3 totals 14 residues. CDR3 bases: TGTGCCACCAGCAGCGACAGGGGGGGGGAGACCCAGTACTTC. It specifies CATSSDRGGETQYF. The variable domain in full, with the rest retrieved from reference TRBV15 and TRBJ2-5, is DAMVIQNPRYQVTQFGKPVTLSCSQTLNHNVMYWYQQKSSQAPKLLFHYYDKDFNNEADTPDNFQSRRPNTSFCFLDIRSPGLGDTAMYLCATSSDRGGETQYFGPGTRLLVL.

Only a few counts were recorded for this clonotype. The V gene is TRBV9, the J gene TRBJ2-1; D gene uncertain. The CDR3 runs 16 residues. Trimming took 0 bases from V and 0 from J, leaving 10 bases between them. Germline CDR1 reads SGDLS; CDR2 reads YYNGEE. The CDR3 DNA is TGTGCCAGCAGCGTAGGGGAAAGTAGCTCCTACAATGAGCAGTTCTTC. It yields the protein CASSVGESSSYNEQFF.

This clonotype was picked up many times. The CDR3 is CASRQQAMNTEAFF. Here the CDR3 DNA reads TGTGCCAGCAGACAACAGGCAATGAACACTGAAGCTTTCTTT. J is TRBJ1-1 and V is TRBV12-3 or TRBV12-4, with D perhaps matching TRBD1 (5 bases). The CDR3 extends over 14 amino acids. V lost 6 bases to trimming and J lost 0 bases, with 11 bases between them.

The sample holds a few counts of this clonotype. This chain links TRBV20-1 with TRBJ2-5; perhaps TRBD2 as D (5 bases). CDR3 size: 12 residues. V dropped 3 bases and J dropped 7 bases, with 12 bases sitting between them. Germline V gene lookup returns CDR1 DFQATT and CDR2 SNEGSKA (reference sequence). The DNA of the CDR3 is TGCAGTGCTAGTGGCTTAGGAGGGACCCAGTACTTC. Translation: CSASGLGGTQYF.

A few counts support this clonotype. V and J are TRBV7-6 and TRBJ2-5, with D perhaps matching TRBD1 (6 bases). CDR3 length: 15 amino acids. Trimming shortened V by 4 bases and J by 1 base, and 13 bases separated the two germline ends. Germline CDR1 is SGHVS and CDR2 is FNYEAQ. Here the CDR3 reads CASSSSSDSQETQYF. In nucleotides, the CDR3 is TGTGCCAGCAGCTCCAGTTCGGACAGCCAAGAGACCCAGTACTTC.

The chain couples TRBV6-5 to TRBJ2-5, with no clear D. The germline V gene encodes CDR1 MNHEY and CDR2 SVGAGI. V was shortened by 5 bases and J by 3 bases, with 16 bases between the two germline ends. The CDR3 has 15 amino acids. The CDR3 sequence: CASSHSLAVEETQYF. DNA for the CDR3: TGTGCCAGCAGTCACAGCCTGGCCGTGGAAGAGACCCAGTACTTC.

The chain carries TRBV5-8 and TRBJ1-4; D unresolved. The CDR3 has 14 residues. The V end lost 1 base, the J end lost 8 bases, and 12 bases lay between the germline ends. Looked up from germline, CDR1 is SGHTS and CDR2 is YDEGEE. The CDR3 here is CASSLTRSSEKLFF. The CDR3 coding sequence is TGTGCCAGCAGCTTGACCAGGTCTTCCGAAAAACTGTTTTTT. The full variable domain, completed using reference TRBV5-8 and TRBJ1-4, is EAGVTQSPTHLIKTRGQQATLRCSPISGHTSVYWYQQALGLGLQFLLWYDEGEERNRGNFPPRFSGRQFPNYSSELNVNALELEDSALYLCASSLTRSSEKLFFGSGTQLSVL.

This clonotype was seen ten or more times. The J gene is TRBJ2-7, the V gene TRBV12-3 or TRBV12-4, with 7 bases lining up with TRBD1. The CDR3 covers 14 residues. J gave up 4 bases and V 4 bases, and 7 bases lay outside the gene matches. The CDR3 nucleotides are TGTGCCAGCAGTTCCCCCCCCAGGGGGTACGAGCAGTACTTC. Its translation: CASSSPPRGYEQYF.

This clonotype has more than one count but fewer than ten. The V gene is TRBV19, the J gene TRBJ1-1; D possibly corresponds to TRBD1 (6 bases). The length of the CDR3 is 15 residues. Germline lookup yields CDR1 LNHDA and CDR2 SQIVND (reference sequence). V shed 4 bases and J shed 3 bases, with 15 bases lying between them. CDR3 loop: CASSTVTGLDTEAFF. The DNA of the CDR3 is TGTGCCAGTAGTACCGTAACAGGGCTTGACACTGAAGCTTTCTTT.

CDR3 sequence reads: CASSPLWGVTSTDTQYF. The CDR3 DNA sequence: TGTGCCAGCAGCCCCCTTTGGGGAGTAACTAGCACAGATACGCAGTATTTT. The chain uses TRBV9 and TRBJ2-3, with D possibly being TRBD2 (5 bases). Trimming pared 4 bases from V and 0 bases from J, leaving 18 bases between. The CDR3 runs 17 residues. The V gene's germline CDR1 is SGDLS and CDR2 YYNGEE.

The gene calls are TRBV15 and TRBJ2-5, with 12 nucleotides matching TRBD2. The CDR3 covers 18 residues. The ends lost 9 bases at V and 4 bases at J; junction bases unmatched: 18. The V gene's germline CDR1 is LNHNV and CDR2 YYDKDF (reference sequence). In DNA, the CDR3 is TGTGCCACACGGGGACTAGCGGGCCCGGGGGCTTCCAGAGAGACCCAGTACTTC. It is translated as CATRGLAGPGASRETQYF.

V gene TRBV20-1 combines with J gene TRBJ2-3; 7 bases match TRBD2. V was clipped by 5 bases and J by 4 bases; unmatched bases: 21. This CDR3 contains 18 residues. Germline V CDR1 and CDR2: DFQATT, SNEGSKA (reference sequence). The CDR3 protein is CSAVYRGDLRGIADTQYF. CDR3 in DNA: TGCAGTGCTGTCTACCGAGGAGACTTGCGGGGGATAGCAGATACGCAGTATTTT.

This clonotype was observed a handful of times. The V and J genes are TRBV7-6 and TRBJ2-5, with D tentatively TRBD2 (6 bases). The CDR3 totals 16 residues. Germline CDR1 reads SGHVS; CDR2 reads FNYEAQ. The V end was cut by 0 bases, the J end by 0 bases, with 11 bases between. CDR3 sequence: CASSLAWGDYQETQYF. In nucleotides, the CDR3 is TGTGCCAGCAGCTTAGCGTGGGGGGACTACCAAGAGACCCAGTACTTC.

This clonotype was observed a few times. The chain is built from TRBV6-2 or TRBV6-3 and TRBJ2-3; unclear D gene. Between the trimmed V and J ends, which lost 8 bases and 1 base, there was a span of 7 bases. The CDR3 runs to 12 residues. Germline V gene data show CDR1 as MNHEY and CDR2 as SVGEGT. The CDR3 sequence: CASGHGTDTQYF. CDR3 DNA sequence: TGTGCCAGCGGGCACGGCACAGATACGCAGTATTTT.

There are many counts of this clonotype. The V and J genes are TRBV4-3 and TRBJ2-7, with a weak D call TRBD2 (6 bases). The ends were cut back, 0 bases at V and 3 bases at J, with 12 bases in the middle. Germline loops: CDR1 LGHNA, CDR2 YSLEER. CDR3 size: 15 residues. The CDR3 region has the DNA TGCGCCAGCAGCCAAGATATCCGGGGGTACTACGAGCAGTACTTC. This encodes CASSQDIRGYYEQYF.

This clonotype was counted at least ten times. The V gene is TRBV4-3, the J gene TRBJ1-2; the D gene is possibly TRBD1 (6 bases). Trimming cost V 3 bases and J 1 base, with 15 bases left between them. This CDR3 is built from 16 residues. Germline V lookup: CDR1 LGHNA, CDR2 YSLEER. Here the CDR3 DNA reads TGCGCCAGCAGCCAGATTACAGGGCTTAGTAACTATGGCTACACCTTC. Translated, it gives CASSQITGLSNYGYTF.

This clonotype showed up many times. At one end the junction does not follow the germline gene, possibly because of a read error. The chain combines TRBV5-1 with TRBJ2-7, with 11 bases fitting TRBD1. Germline CDR1 and CDR2: SGHRS and YFSETQ. CDR3 length: 15 residues. The CDR3 region is CASSSGTGGSYEQYF. The CDR3 coding sequence is TGTGCCAGCAGCTCTGGGACAGGGGGTTCCTACGAGCAGTACTTC.

This clonotype was picked up a small number of times. This chain connects TRBV19 to TRBJ1-5, with 7 nucleotides matching TRBD1. Germline loops: CDR1 LNHDA, CDR2 SQIVND (reference sequence). This CDR3 comprises 16 residues. The junction had 8 bases not matched to a gene; V was cut back by 3 bases and J by 3 bases. The CDR3 region has the DNA TGTGCCAGTAGTATTTATAAGACAGGGAACAATCAGCCCCAGCATTTT. Protein: CASSIYKTGNNQPQHF.

This clonotype came up many times. This sequence joins TRBV6-2 or TRBV6-3 and TRBJ2-5, with 8 bases fitting TRBD2. CDR1 MNHEY and CDR2 SVGEGT come from the germline V gene. Losses at the gene ends were 3 bases for V and 5 bases for J; bases not matched to a gene: 8. The CDR3 extends over 15 amino acids. The CDR3 protein is CASSYLAGRRETQYF. Here the CDR3 DNA reads TGTGCCAGCAGTTATTTAGCGGGAAGACGGGAGACCCAGTACTTC.

The V and J genes are TRBV12-3 or TRBV12-4 and TRBJ2-2; the match to TRBD2 covers 14 bases. Losses at the gene ends were 5 bases for V and 7 bases for J; bases not matched to a gene: 3. This CDR3 has 15 amino acids. This CDR3 is CASSGLAGGVGELFF. The CDR3 DNA reads TGTGCCAGCAGTGGACTAGCGGGGGGCGTCGGGGAGCTGTTTTTT.

The chain carries TRBV11-2 and TRBJ2-1; tentative D call: TRBD1 (5 bases). The V end was cut by 3 bases, the J end by 14 bases, with 14 bases between. CDR1 and CDR2 from the germline V gene are SGHAT and FQNNGV. The length of the CDR3 is 12 residues. CDR3 coding DNA: TGTGCCAGCAGCTTGGGGCCCCTGGGGAAGTTCTTC. Encoded protein: CASSLGPLGKFF.

In its sample, this clonotype was seen a few times. In DNA form, the CDR3 reads TGTGCCAGCAGCTTAGTGGGTGGGCTTAAGAGCTCTGGGGCCAACGTCCTGACTTTC. Amino acid sequence: CASSLVGGLKSSGANVLTF. The chain recombines TRBV11-2 with TRBJ2-6, with D hard to call. The germline gives CDR1 SGHAT, CDR2 FQNNGV. CDR3 size: 19 residues. Trimming took off 1 base at V and 0 bases at J, with 16 bases between the two ends.

This clonotype turned up a few times. The CDR3, as DNA: TGTGCCAGCAGCTTACCGCGAGCGGGGGTCACAGATACGCAGTATTTT. As protein: CASSLPRAGVTDTQYF. The rearrangement uses TRBV7-9 and TRBJ2-3; TRBD2 agrees at 8 bases. V shed 2 bases, J shed 2 bases, and the junction held 6 bases outside the gene matches. CDR3 length: 16 residues. The germline V gene encodes CDR1 SEHNR and CDR2 FQNEAQ (reference sequence).

This clonotype was recorded a few times. V and J are TRBV20-1 and TRBJ2-5; perhaps TRBD2 as D (5 bases). Trimming took 0 bases from V and 7 from J, leaving 15 bases between them. The CDR3 extends over 14 amino acids. The V gene's germline CDR1 is DFQATT and CDR2 SNEGSKA (reference sequence). The CDR3 nucleotides read TGCAGTGCTAGAGACCACTCGGGGTACGGGACCCAGTACTTC. Amino acid sequence: CSARDHSGYGTQYF.

This clonotype was detected many times. The rearrangement uses TRBV4-1 and TRBJ1-5, with 7 bases that match TRBD1. CDR3 size: 15 residues. Germline CDR1 is MGHRA and CDR2 is YSYEKL. With 1 base clipped from V and 3 bases from J, the junction kept 3 bases outside the gene matches. DNA for the CDR3: TGCGCCAGCAGCCAAGCGACAGGGATCAATCAGCCCCAGCATTTT. It is translated as CASSQATGINQPQHF.

The genes are TRBV18 and TRBJ1-1; no reliable D call. Germline CDR1 is KGHSH and CDR2 is LQKENI. Trimming stripped 3 bases from V and 5 bases from J, with 13 bases between. The CDR3 runs to 14 residues. For the CDR3, the DNA is TGTGCCAGCTCACCCCCGAGGGTTGGAACTGAAGCTTTCTTT. Translating gives CASSPPRVGTEAFF. The variable domain in full, with the rest retrieved from reference TRBV18 and TRBJ1-1, is NAGVMQNPRHLVRRRGQEARLRCSPMKGHSHVYWYRQLPEEGLKFMVYLQKENIIDESGMPKERFSAEFPKEGPSILRIQQVVRGDSAAYFCASSPPRVGTEAFFGQGTRLTVV.

This clonotype was detected ten times or more. The V call is TRBV15, the J call TRBJ1-1; no reliable D call. V was trimmed by 7 bases and J by 1 base, leaving 10 bases between them. Germline CDR1 and CDR2: LNHNV and YYDKDF (reference sequence). CDR3 length equals 13 residues. The CDR3 sequence is CATKASGNTEAFF. The CDR3 nucleotides read TGTGCCACCAAGGCCAGCGGGAACACTGAAGCTTTCTTT.

This clonotype was observed at least ten times. As DNA, the CDR3 is TGCAGTGCTAAGAAACGGACTAGCTCCTACAATGAGCAGTTCTTC. This encodes CSAKKRTSSYNEQFF. J is TRBJ2-1 and V is TRBV20-1; TRBD2 matches at 7 bases. The CDR3 sequence is 15 residues long. V shed 4 bases, J shed 0 bases, and the junction held 6 bases outside the gene matches. Germline CDR1 DFQATT, CDR2 SNEGSKA (reference sequence).

The rearrangement joins TRBV5-5 to TRBJ1-4, with D possibly being TRBD1 (5 bases). Germline V CDR1 and CDR2: SGHKS, YYEKEE (reference sequence). The ends were cut back, 1 base at V and 8 bases at J, with 12 bases in the middle. The CDR3 spans 14 residues. CDR3 amino acids: CASSLRDPREKLFF. DNA for the CDR3: TGTGCCAGCAGCTTGAGGGACCCGAGAGAAAAACTGTTTTTT.